This record covers a single TCR beta chain. As yet, its antigen is unknown. This sample was taken from a study of identical twins' blood T cells. Study-level findings and limits: Twins shared more top CDR3 clonotypes than unrelated donors did.

This CDR3 region has 13 residues. In germline, CDR1 is GTSNPN, CDR2 SVGIG (reference sequence). V was clipped by 3 bases and J by 6 bases, with 14 bases between them. Six healthy women, forming three identical twin pairs, donated samples. Libraries were made from RNA as TCR cDNA, using a modified protocol. Authors' analysis steps: Per-library CDR3 reads ranged about 2 to 4 million; clonotypes, ~95,000 to ~550,000. Using its own MiXCR run on the 5' RACE reads, TCRdb lists one record per CDR3 protein. Clone size and V and J calls follow TCRdb, not the original study. The data show 400,000 or so distinct CDR3 sequences, about 28% seen once.

The sample taken for sequencing was PBMCs. The J gene is TRBJ1-1, the V gene TRBV30; D is unclear. This clonotype originated in a woman aged 18 to 55 in good health. The CDR3 DNA sequence: TGTGCCTGGAGCTTGGGCCCTGCCGCTGAAGCTTTCTTT. It is translated as CAWSLGPAAEAFF.